This record covers a single T cell receptor beta chain. These data belong to a study of cytomegalovirus exposure and HLA in healthy donors. The CDR3 contains 18 residues. Germline V CDR1 and CDR2: SGHRS, YFSETQ. PCR primers comprised 60 Vbeta and 13 Jbeta primers. Repertoires were generated with immunoSEQ multiplex PCR, while TCRdb's copy carries only in-frame clones and drops some. The sample holds 60,000 or so clones; 75% to 80% are singletons and the top ten take more than 2.5%. The TCR originated in a female donor in good health and CMV-seronegative. The sequencing input was PBMCs. The V and J genes are TRBV5-1 and TRBJ2-5; the match to TRBD2 covers 11 bases. The DNA end is a closer match to TRBJ2-7, so the J assignment may be wrong. The CDR3 sequence is CASSLVGLAGRGSYEQYF. The CDR3 DNA sequence: TGCGCCAGCAGCTTGGTAGGACTAGCGGGCAGGGGGAGCTACGAGCAGTACTTC.